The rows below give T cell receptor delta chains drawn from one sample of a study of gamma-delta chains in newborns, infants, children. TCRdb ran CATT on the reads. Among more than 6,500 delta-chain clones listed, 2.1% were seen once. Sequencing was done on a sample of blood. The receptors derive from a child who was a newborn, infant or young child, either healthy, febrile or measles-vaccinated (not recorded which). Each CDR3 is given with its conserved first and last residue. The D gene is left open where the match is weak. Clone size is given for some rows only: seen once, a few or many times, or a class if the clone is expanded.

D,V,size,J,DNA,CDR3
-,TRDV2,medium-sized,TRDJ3,TGTGCCTGTGACACAATCACCTCCTGGGACACCCGACAGATGTTTTTC,CACDTITSWDTRQMFF
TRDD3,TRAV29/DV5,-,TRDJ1,TGTGCCGCAAGCGAGGGGCGTGGGTCTTACTGGGGGTACACCGATCAACTCATCTTT,CAASEGRGSYWGYTDQLIF
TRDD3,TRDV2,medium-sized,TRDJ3,TGTGCCTGTGACACCGGGGGCTTACTGGGGGATTCGTGGCCGAGCTCCTGGGACACCCGACAGATGTTTTTC,CACDTGGLLGDSWPSSWDTRQMFF
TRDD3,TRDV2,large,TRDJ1,TGTGCCTGTGACATACTGGGGGATAAGAACACCGATAAACTCATCTTT,CACDILGDKNTDKLIF
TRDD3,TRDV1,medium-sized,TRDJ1,TGTGCTCTTGGGGACAATCTACGGTCCCGTACTGGGGGATACGCGGGAAACGATAAACTCATCTTT,CALGDNLRSRTGGYAGNDKLIF
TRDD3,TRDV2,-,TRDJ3,TGTGCCTGTGACAGACTTTGGCTGGGGGAGAGCTCCTGGGACACCCGCCAGATGTTTTTC,CACDRLWLGESSWDTRQMFF
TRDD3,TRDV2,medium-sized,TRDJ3,TGTGCCTGTGACACGGGGGGATACGGGAGCTCCTGGGACACCCGACAGATGTTTTTC,CACDTGGYGSSWDTRQMFF
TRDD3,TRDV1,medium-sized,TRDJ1,TGTGCTCTTGGGAAGGGAAACGGGTGGGGGATACGGTACACCGATAAACTCATCTTT,CALGKGNGWGIRYTDKLIF
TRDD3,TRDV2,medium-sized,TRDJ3,TGTGCCTGTGACGTACTAGGGGATACCTCCTGGGACACCCGACAGATGTTTTTC,CACDVLGDTSWDTRQMFF
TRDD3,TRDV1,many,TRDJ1,TGTGCTCTTGGGGTTCCAATTCTCGCCCGGTACTGGGGGATACGAAATGGGGAACTCATCTTT,CALGVPILARYWGIRNGELIF
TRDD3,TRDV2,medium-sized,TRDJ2,TGTGCCTGTGACACCTGGGGGATATTTTTGACAGCACAACTCTTCTTT,CACDTWGIFLTAQLFF
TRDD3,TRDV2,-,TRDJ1,TGTGCCTGTGTCGCACTGGGGGCCTACACCGATAAACTCATCTTT,CACVALGAYTDKLIF
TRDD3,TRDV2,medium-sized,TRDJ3,TGTGCCTGTGACAGACTGGGGATCCCCAGCTCCTGGGACACCCGACAGATGTTTTTC,CACDRLGIPSSWDTRQMFF
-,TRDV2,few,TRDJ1,TGTGCCTGTGACGGGGTATACGACACCGATAAACTCATCTTT,CACDGVYDTDKLIF
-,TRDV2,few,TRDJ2,TGTGCCTGTGATACGGTGGGGGGACACGCTTTGGCAGCACAACTCTTCTTT,CACDTVGGHALAAQLFF
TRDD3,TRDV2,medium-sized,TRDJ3,TGTGCCTGTGATGCCTGGGGGATACGCTCCTGGGACACCCGACAGATGTTTTTC,CACDAWGIRSWDTRQMFF
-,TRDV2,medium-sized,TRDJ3,TGTGCCTGTGACACCGGGTGGGGGGCCAGCTCCTGGGACACCCGACAGATGTTTTTC,CACDTGWGASSWDTRQMFF
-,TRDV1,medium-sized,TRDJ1,TGTGCTCTTGGGGAACTAGGGCTTCCTTACCTACAAACCGATAAACTCATCTTT,CALGELGLPYLQTDKLIF
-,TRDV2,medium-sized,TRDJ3,TGTGCCTGTGACACCTGGGATGGCTCCTGGGACACCCGACAGATGTTTTTC,CACDTWDGSWDTRQMFF
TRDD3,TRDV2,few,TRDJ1,TGTGCCTGTGACACACTGGGGGCTTCGAGGGTCGGCACCGATAAACTCATCTTT,CACDTLGASRVGTDKLIF
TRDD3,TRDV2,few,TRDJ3,TGTGCCTGTGACACATTCCCAACTGGGGGATACGACCCCTGGGACACCCTACAGATGTTTTTC,CACDTFPTGGYDPWDTLQMFF
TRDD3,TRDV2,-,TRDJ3,TGTGCCTGTGACTACTGGGGGAGCTCCTGGGGCACCCGACAGACGTTTTTC,CACDYWGSSWGTRQTFF
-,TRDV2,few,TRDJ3,TGTGCCTGTGACACTTTCGGGGATTACAGCCGGGACACCCGACAGATGTTTTTC,CACDTFGDYSRDTRQMFF